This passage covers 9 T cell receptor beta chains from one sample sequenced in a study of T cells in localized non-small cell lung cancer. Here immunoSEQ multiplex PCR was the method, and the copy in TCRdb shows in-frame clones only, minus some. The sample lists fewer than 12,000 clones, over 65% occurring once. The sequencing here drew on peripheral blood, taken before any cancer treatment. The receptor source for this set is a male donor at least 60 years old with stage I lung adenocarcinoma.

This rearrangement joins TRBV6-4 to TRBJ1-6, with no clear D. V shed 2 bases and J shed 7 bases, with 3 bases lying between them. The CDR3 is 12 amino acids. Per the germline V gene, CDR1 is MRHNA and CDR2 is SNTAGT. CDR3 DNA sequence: TGTGCCAGCAGTGACGGAAATTCACCCCTCCACTTT. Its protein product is CASSDGNSPLHF.

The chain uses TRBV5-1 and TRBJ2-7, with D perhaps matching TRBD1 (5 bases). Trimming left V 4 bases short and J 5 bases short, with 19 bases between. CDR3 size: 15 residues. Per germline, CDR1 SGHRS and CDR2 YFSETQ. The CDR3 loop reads CASSPERFQGHEQYF. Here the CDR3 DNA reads TGCGCCAGCAGCCCGGAGAGGTTCCAGGGTCACGAGCAGTACTTC.

CDR3 nucleotide sequence: TGTGCCAGCAGTGAATGGGGGGGTTCTAATGAAAAACTGTTTTTT. Its protein is CASSEWGGSNEKLFF. V and J are TRBV6-1 and TRBJ1-4, with D perhaps matching TRBD1 (5 bases). The CDR3 is made up of 15 amino acids. V lost 2 bases to trimming and J lost 3 bases, with 10 bases between them. Germline V lookup: CDR1 MNHNS, CDR2 SASEGT.

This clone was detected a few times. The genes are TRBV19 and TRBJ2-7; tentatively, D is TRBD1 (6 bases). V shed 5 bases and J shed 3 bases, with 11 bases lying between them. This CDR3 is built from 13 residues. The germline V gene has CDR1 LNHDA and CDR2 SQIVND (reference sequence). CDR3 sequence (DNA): TGTGCCAGTAGTCCGGGACACCTCTACGAGCAGTACTTC. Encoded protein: CASSPGHLYEQYF. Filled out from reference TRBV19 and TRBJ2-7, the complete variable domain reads DGGITQSPKYLFRKEGQNVTLSCEQNLNHDAMYWYRQDPGQGLRLIYYSQIVNDFQKGDIAEGYSVSREKKESFPLTVTSAQKNPTAFYLCASSPGHLYEQYFGPGTRLTVT.

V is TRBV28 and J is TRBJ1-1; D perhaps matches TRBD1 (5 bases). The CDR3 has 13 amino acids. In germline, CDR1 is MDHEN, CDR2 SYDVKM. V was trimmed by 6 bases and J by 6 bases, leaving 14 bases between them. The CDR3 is CASRKIQVAEAFF. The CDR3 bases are TGTGCCAGCAGAAAGATACAGGTCGCTGAAGCTTTCTTT.

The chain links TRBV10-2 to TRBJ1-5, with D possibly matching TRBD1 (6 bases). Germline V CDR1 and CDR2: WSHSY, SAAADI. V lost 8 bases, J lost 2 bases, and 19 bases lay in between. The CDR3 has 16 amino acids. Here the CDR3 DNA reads TGCGCCAGCTCGGGGCAGGGGTTCAAGGGCAATCAGCCCCAGCATTTT. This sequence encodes CASSGQGFKGNQPQHF.

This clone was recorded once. CDR3 in amino acids: CASSLRLAGLYEQYF. In DNA form, the CDR3 reads TGTGCCAGCAGTCTGAGACTAGCGGGCCTATACGAGCAGTACTTC. The chain couples TRBV28 to TRBJ2-7, with TRBD2 matching 10 bases. Trimming removed 5 bases from V and 4 bases from J; junction bases left unmatched: 8. CDR1 and CDR2 from the germline V gene are MDHEN and SYDVKM. This CDR3 has 15 residues.

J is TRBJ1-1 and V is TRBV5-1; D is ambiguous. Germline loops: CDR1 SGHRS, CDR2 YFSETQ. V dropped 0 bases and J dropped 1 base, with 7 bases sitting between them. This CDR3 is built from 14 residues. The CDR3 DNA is TGCGCCAGCAGCTTGGTTCCACCGAACACTGAAGCTTTCTTT. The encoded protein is CASSLVPPNTEAFF.

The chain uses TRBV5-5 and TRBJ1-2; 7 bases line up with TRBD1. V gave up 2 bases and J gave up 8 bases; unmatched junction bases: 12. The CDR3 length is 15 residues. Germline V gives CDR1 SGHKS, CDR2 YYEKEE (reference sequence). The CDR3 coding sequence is TGTGCCAGCAGCTTCGTGGACAGGTTGCCGGGGGGCTACACCTTC. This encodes CASSFVDRLPGGYTF.